This is a list of T cell receptor beta chains from one sample in a study of T cell repertoires in cytomegalovirus infection. From the reads, TCRdb called clonotypes with MiXCR, one entry per CDR3 protein. The sample lists roughly 730,000 distinct CDR3 sequences; roughly 33% were seen once. No antigen is known for these receptors. Sample: cultured PBMCs, taken from culture after CMV antigen stimulation. The receptor set was obtained from a human donor in good health (CMV status not recorded). Some clones in this sample may be carry-over from other donors' samples. Each CDR3 is given with its conserved first and last residue. D genes are given only for firm matches. Expanded clones get a size class; other rows say once, few or many, or leave the size out.

clone_size	d_call	v_call	j_call	cdr3_nt	cdr3_aa
NA	NA	TRBV6-1	TRBJ1-4	TGTGCCAGCAGTGAAGGAAGTTTTACGGGACGACTGCGGGGAAATGAAAAACTGTTTTTT	CASSEGSFTGRLRGNEKLFF
few	NA	TRBV6-5	TRBJ2-5	TGTGCCAGCAGTTACTCTGGTCCCAAAGAGACCCAGTACTTC	CASSYSGPKETQYF
NA	TRBD2	TRBV7-6	TRBJ2-5	TGTGCGCGGGAGGCGGGGGGGATCCAAGAGACCCAGTACTTC	CAREAGGIQETQYF
many	NA	TRBV7-2	TRBJ2-7	TGTGCCAGCAGCGCTAGGGTGGCCGGGCAGCAGTACTTC	CASSARVAGQQYF
NA	TRBD1	TRBV10-3	TRBJ2-3	TGTGCCATCGCCACCCCTCTAGGGACAGGGGGGACAGATACGCAGTATTTT	CAIATPLGTGGTDTQYF
NA	TRBD1	TRBV2	TRBJ1-1	TGTGCCAGCAGCCGACAGGGAACCATGAACACTGAAGCTTTCTTT	CASSRQGTMNTEAFF
NA	TRBD1	TRBV7-9	TRBJ1-1	TGTGCCAGCAGTCACAGGGGGAAAAACACTGAAGCTTTCTTT	CASSHRGKNTEAFF
few	NA	TRBV6-1	TRBJ2-1	TGTGCCTCCCAAGGGGGGGGGTACAATGAGCAGTTCTTC	CASQGGGYNEQFF
NA	NA	TRBV15	TRBJ2-7	TGTGCCACCAGCAGAGGGACCGTGTCGAGCTACGAGCAGTACTTC	CATSRGTVSSYEQYF
NA	TRBD2	TRBV11-2	TRBJ2-3	TGTGCCAGCACAGAAAATAGCGGGGCCACAGATACGCAGTATTTT	CASTENSGATDTQYF
NA	NA	TRBV4-1	TRBJ1-6	TGCGCCAGCAGCCAACAAGGATTTAATTCACCCCTCCACTTT	CASSQQGFNSPLHF
NA	NA	TRBV14	TRBJ2-7	TGTGCCAGCAGCCAATTGGGTAACACCTACGAGCAGTACTTC	CASSQLGNTYEQYF
NA	TRBD1	TRBV5-4	TRBJ1-6	TGTGCCAGCAGCTCCGGACAGGAACGCTCCTATAATTCACCCCTCCACTTT	CASSSGQERSYNSPLHF
NA	NA	TRBV25-1	TRBJ2-1	TGTGCCAGCAGTGTAACGACAGTCGACGATGAGCAGTTCTTC	CASSVTTVDDEQFF
NA	NA	TRBV13	TRBJ2-1	TGTGCCAGCAGCCCCACAAGCCAGGGGTACAATGAGCAGTTCTTC	CASSPTSQGYNEQFF
NA	TRBD1	TRBV18	TRBJ2-5	TGTGCCAGCTCACTCTTACAGGGGTCCGAAGAGACCCAGTACTTC	CASSLLQGSEETQYF
NA	TRBD1	TRBV2	TRBJ1-2	TGTGCCAGCACCAAAGGCGAGACTGGCACAGGGGCTCAAGGGAACTATGGCTACACCTTC	CASTKGETGTGAQGNYGYTF
many	TRBD1	TRBV6-1	TRBJ2-3	TGTGCCAGCAGTTTGGACAGGGGACGAGATACGCAGTATTTT	CASSLDRGRDTQYF
NA	TRBD1	TRBV9	TRBJ2-1	TGTGCCAGCACCCAGGGGGACAGAGACTACAATGAGCAGTTCTTC	CASTQGDRDYNEQFF
NA	TRBD2	TRBV5-6	TRBJ2-7	TGTGCCAGCAGCTTGGGGCCAGCGGGGGGTAACGAGCAGTACTTC	CASSLGPAGGNEQYF
NA	TRBD1	TRBV5-1	TRBJ2-1	TGCGCCAGCAGCAAGGGACAGGGATCTAGAGGGTACGGTGAGCAGTTCTTC	CASSKGQGSRGYGEQFF
NA	TRBD1	TRBV28	TRBJ2-7	TGTGCCAGCAGGTGGACAGGGAGGACCTACGAGCAGTACTTC	CASRWTGRTYEQYF
NA	NA	TRBV7-9	TRBJ2-7	TGTGCCAGCAGCGGAGAACGAAGGGACGGTACCTACGAGCAGTACTTC	CASSGERRDGTYEQYF
NA	TRBD1	TRBV2	TRBJ2-7	TGTGCCACGACAGGGAACGAGCAGTACTTC	CATTGNEQYF
few	TRBD2	TRBV20-1	TRBJ2-7	TGCAGTGCTTCCTTTAGCGGGAGGGCCCGCTCATCTCCCGAGCAGTACTTC	CSASFSGRARSSPEQYF
many	TRBD1	TRBV7-2	TRBJ2-3	TGTGCCAGCAGCCTACAGGGGGCGGAAGATACGCAGTATTTT	CASSLQGAEDTQYF
once	NA	TRBV7-9	TRBJ2-6	TGTGCCAGCAGCCCGGTAGGGGTTGGGGCCAACGTCCTGACTTTC	CASSPVGVGANVLTF
NA	TRBD2	TRBV7-2	TRBJ2-1	TGTGCCAGCAGCCTTAGCGGGGGGGCCAACAATGAGCAGTTCTTC	CASSLSGGANNEQFF
NA	NA	TRBV27	TRBJ1-6	TGTGCCAGCAGTCCGTCCCGGGACCTTACCAGGTCCTATAATTCACCCCTCCACTTT	CASSPSRDLTRSYNSPLHF
few	NA	TRBV7-2	TRBJ1-6	TGTGCCAGCAGGAAATTCGGGCATAATTCACCCCTCCACTTT	CASRKFGHNSPLHF
NA	NA	TRBV28	TRBJ1-5	TGTGCCAGCAGGTGGACAACGGTTAATTCCCCCCAGCATTTT	CASRWTTVNSPQHF
NA	NA	TRBV10-3	TRBJ2-5	TGTGCCATCAGTCAGTCTCCTACGGGGCAAGAGACCCAGTACTTC	CAISQSPTGQETQYF
NA	TRBD2	TRBV12-3/TRBV12-4	TRBJ2-1	TGTGCCAGCAGTTTACCACTCACGACTAGCGGAAAAGTCAATGAGCAGTTCTTC	CASSLPLTTSGKVNEQFF
NA	NA	TRBV6-6	TRBJ1-6	TGTGCCAGCAGTCTCCCTTTCCAGGATGAATTTAATTCACCCCTCCACTTT	CASSLPFQDEFNSPLHF
NA	NA	TRBV15	TRBJ2-7	TGTGCCACCAGCAGAGATTCCACCTACGAGCAGTACTTC	CATSRDSTYEQYF
few	NA	TRBV12-3/TRBV12-4	TRBJ1-2	TGTGCCAGCAGTGGGGTCTCGAAGGCTAACTATGGCTACACCTTC	CASSGVSKANYGYTF
few	NA	TRBV6-1	TRBJ1-6	TGTGCCAGCGCTACAGGGTTTTCACCCCTCCACTTT	CASATGFSPLHF
few	TRBD1	TRBV12-3/TRBV12-4	TRBJ1-2	TGTGCCAGCAGCTGGGGACAGGTGGCTGGCTACACCTTC	CASSWGQVAGYTF
NA	TRBD1	TRBV6-5	TRBJ1-1	TGTGCCAGCAGTTACTCTTGGACAGGGGACACTGAAGCTTTCTTT	CASSYSWTGDTEAFF
NA	NA	TRBV6-6	TRBJ2-3	TGTGCCAGCAGTTACTCGAGATATGGGGGGCCAGCCCCCACAGATACGCAGTATTTT	CASSYSRYGGPAPTDTQYF